A selection of T cell receptor beta chains follows, all from one sample in a study of Ad26.COV2.S vaccination and SARS-CoV-2 variants. Libraries were prepared by immunoSEQ multiplex PCR; TCRdb keeps only in-frame clonotypes and omits some of them. This table holds 440,000 or so clones, 90% found once. Sequencing was performed on peripheral blood, taken in a trial of Ad26.COV2.S vaccine versus placebo. The origin of the receptors is a person aged 18 to 59 who received the Ad26.COV2.S COVID-19 vaccine or a placebo. The conserved cysteine and the conserved F or W are not part of the CDR3 here. A D gene is named only where the DNA matches it firmly.

>TRBD1|TRBV5-1|TRBJ2-2
ASSAGQGLAGELF
>-|TRBV27|TRBJ1-4
ASSPLRELEKLF
>-|TRBV7-2|TRBJ1-6
ASSLVAILPNSPLH
>TRBD2|TRBV24-1|TRBJ2-3
ATSDPRLAVTDTQY
>TRBD1|TRBV29-1|TRBJ2-7
SALTGGRHEQY
>-|TRBV7-2|TRBJ2-1
ASSFRRPPDNEQF
>TRBD1|TRBV28|TRBJ1-2
ASSFRDRNYGYT
>-|TRBV9|TRBJ2-7
ASSGSDGFLY
>-|TRBV9|TRBJ2-2
ASSARVGRPNTGELF
>TRBD1|TRBV3-1/TRBV3-2|TRBJ2-5
ASSQDQDRGGLANQETQY
>TRBD1|TRBV5-1|TRBJ1-1
ASGPGDRARMNTEAF
>-|TRBV5-6|TRBJ2-3
ASAQGVLLLDTQY
>-|TRBV27|TRBJ2-1
ASTPGLASSNEQF
>-|TRBV11-2|TRBJ2-7
ASSQAGARKEQY
>TRBD2|TRBV5-4|TRBJ2-4
ASSTGTSGKNIQY
>-|TRBV27|TRBJ2-5
ASSTGHQETQY
>-|TRBV2|TRBJ2-7
ASSDRGGYEQY
>-|TRBV7-2|TRBJ1-1
ASSLVVGGRTEAF
>TRBD1|TRBV24-1|TRBJ2-1
ATSDLVGTGLNEQF
>-|TRBV2|TRBJ1-6
ASSSGSPLH
>TRBD1|TRBV28|TRBJ2-5
ASSQVDRAETQY
>-|TRBV30|TRBJ2-1
AWTPWSSDYNEQF
>-|TRBV7-9|TRBJ1-1
ASSSTGSEAF
>-|TRBV3-1/TRBV3-2|TRBJ1-1
ASSQKTESFNTEAF
>TRBD2|TRBV24-1|TRBJ2-1
ATSDMPGGRTVEQF
>-|TRBV2|TRBJ2-1
ASSEERSNNEQF
>TRBD2|TRBV9|TRBJ2-3
ASSVSGSTDTQY
>-|TRBV7-2|TRBJ2-5
ASTPGVRETQY